This T cell receptor beta chain was retrieved from a study of cytomegalovirus exposure and HLA in healthy donors. Study context: A prior study identified 100 million to 130 million unique TCR beta sequences from about 179 million T cells. About 85 million unique TCR sequences came from HLA-typed donors in an early release.

V was pared by 2 bases and J by 17 bases, with 16 bases between. This CDR3 spans 12 amino acids. The V gene's germline CDR1 is SGHDT and CDR2 YYEEEE. In the PCR, 60 Vbeta and 13 Jbeta primers were used. Profiled with immunoSEQ multiplex PCR; TCRdb holds only in-frame clones, not every one. The sample has around 110,000 clones; roughly 80% are singletons. The sample holds a few counts of this clone. V usage is TRBV5-6 and J usage is TRBJ1-4; D is unclear. This TCR derives from a man in his forties in good health and CMV-seronegative. Sequenced: PBMCs. The CDR3 nucleotides read TGTGCCAGCAGCTTACGCGGTGAGAAATACTTTTTT. Protein sequence: CASSLRGEKYFF.